This T cell receptor (beta chain) was captured by sequencing in a study of T cells in Graves' hyperthyroidism and ophthalmopathy. Approximately 10 ml of fresh peripheral blood supplied the PBMCs. The CDR3 runs 16 residues. V gave up 2 bases and J gave up 1 base; unmatched junction bases: 6. The V gene's germline CDR1 is MNHEY and CDR2 SVGAGI. This clonotype was detected only a few times. Its antigen is unknown. The CDR3 regions of TCR beta were amplified from RNA transcripts. The HTBI set primed first-round TCR CDR3 RT-PCR. MiXCR, run by TCRdb on the multiplex PCR reads, gives a single entry per CDR3 protein. The sample yields around 400,000 distinct CDR3 sequences, about 25% seen once. Points from the study as a whole: A model built on 13 V-J features separated ophthalmopathy from stable hyperthyroidism. Blood held most thyroid clonotypes expanded above 0.001 frequency.

The origin of this receptor is a man aged 50 to 59 with Graves' hyperthyroidism. Material for sequencing was blood. The chain carries TRBV6-5 and TRBJ2-3; 7 nucleotides line up with TRBD1. CDR3 residues: CASSYTQGTGTDTQYF. The CDR3 DNA sequence: TGTGCCAGCAGTTACACACAGGGGACCGGCACAGATACGCAGTATTTT.